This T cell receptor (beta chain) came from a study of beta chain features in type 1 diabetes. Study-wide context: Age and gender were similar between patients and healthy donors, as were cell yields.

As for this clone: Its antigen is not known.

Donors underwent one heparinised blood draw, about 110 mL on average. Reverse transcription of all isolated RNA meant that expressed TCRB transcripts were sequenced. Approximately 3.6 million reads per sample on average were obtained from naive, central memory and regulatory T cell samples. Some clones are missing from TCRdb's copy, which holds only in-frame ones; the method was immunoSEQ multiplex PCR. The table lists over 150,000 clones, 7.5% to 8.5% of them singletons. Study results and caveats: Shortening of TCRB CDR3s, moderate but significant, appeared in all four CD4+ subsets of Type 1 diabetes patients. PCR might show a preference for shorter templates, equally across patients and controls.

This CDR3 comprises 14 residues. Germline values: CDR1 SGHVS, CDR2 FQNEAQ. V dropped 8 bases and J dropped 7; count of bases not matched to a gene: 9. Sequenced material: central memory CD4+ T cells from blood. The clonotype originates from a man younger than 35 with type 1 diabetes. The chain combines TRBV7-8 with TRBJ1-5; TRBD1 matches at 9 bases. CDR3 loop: CASETGTGRQPQHF. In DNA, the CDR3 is TGTGCCAGCGAGACCGGGACAGGGAGACAGCCCCAGCATTTT.